The source of this T cell receptor (beta chain) is a study of blood T cell repertoires in COVID-19. Across the study: Nucleic acid was either cDNA or gDNA, and it came from T cells, B-cell-depleted T cells, or PBMCs.

In the original processing: Scientists estimated how many nucleated cells there were by amplifying reference gene primers. Clones were read by immunoSEQ multiplex PCR, and TCRdb kept only the in-frame ones, dropping some. V, J and clone size are those of that table, while D and trimming were read from the DNA. The sample has around 94,000 clones; approximately 86% are singletons. The sequencing input was peripheral blood. The source is an elderly man with acute or convalescent COVID-19.

This chain's CDR3 is CASSKYGTGVDGYTF. The CDR3 bases are TGTGCCAGCAGCAAATACGGGACAGGGGTCGATGGCTACACCTTC. The V and J genes are TRBV5-6 and TRBJ1-2; TRBD1 agrees at 10 bases. Germline loops: CDR1 SGHDT, CDR2 YYEEEE. V shed 4 bases, J shed 6 bases, and the junction held 9 bases outside the gene matches. The length of the CDR3 is 15 residues.